Sequencing of this TCR beta chain was carried out in a study of blood T cells in healthy people across ages. A word on this clonotype: Its antigen is not identified.

Study-wide results and limits: Older age went with lower TCR beta diversity per million T cells, in a roughly linear way.

The CDR3 is 16 amino acids. V trimming: 6 bases; J trimming: 4 bases; junction bases outside the gene matches: 13. CDR1 MNHNS and CDR2 SASEGT come from the germline V gene. For the second PCR, which ran for about 7 to 11 cycles, a sample-barcoded 5' primer and a J-beta primer mix were used. Each cDNA molecule was tagged by a template-switch adaptor that had 12 random nucleotides. Via MiXCR, TCRdb re-called the 5' RACE reads, giving one row per CDR3 protein. The sample carries some 560,000 distinct CDR3 sequences, around a quarter recorded once. These data also featured in a second study, about T cells of mothers and their children. That paper notes: Sequencing returned over 9 million TCR beta CDR3 reads per mother and about 3 million per child. Similar thymic selection effects on TCR recombination output appear in pairs, both related and unrelated.

The TCR sequence derives from a boy aged 2 to 10 in good health. What was sequenced was blood. This sequence joins TRBV6-1 and TRBJ2-7, with 9 bases that match TRBD1. This CDR3 reads CASSAQPGQGTYEQYF. For the CDR3, the DNA is TGTGCCAGCAGCGCACAACCGGGACAGGGCACTTACGAGCAGTACTTC.